This entry lists 5 T cell receptor beta chains sequenced from one sample in a study of shared clonotypes between healthy human individuals. Only in-frame clones appear in the TCRdb table, and some are missing; sequencing was by immunoSEQ multiplex PCR. The sample yields approximately 2.5 million clones, more than 80% seen once. Sequencing was performed on naive CD4+ T cells sorted from blood. The subset was: CD45RA+ positively selected. The receptor set was obtained from a man aged 18-30 years in good health.

CDR3 coding DNA: TGCGCCAGCAGCTTCCAACTAGACGGGGAGCTGTTTTTT. It codes for CASSFQLDGELFF. The genes are TRBV5-1 and TRBJ2-2; maybe TRBD2 (5 bases). The germline CDR1 and CDR2 sequences are SGHRS and YFSETQ. Trimming shortened V by 2 bases and J by 7 bases, and 9 bases separated the two germline ends. This CDR3 has 13 amino acids.

The CDR3 is CASSYRAGGTYNEQFF. The CDR3 nucleotides are TGTGCCAGCAGTTACCGAGCGGGGGGAACGTACAATGAGCAGTTCTTC. The chain employs TRBV6-5 and TRBJ2-1; 9 nucleotides align to TRBD2. CDR3 length equals 16 residues. V lost 2 bases to trimming and J lost 4 bases; unmatched junction nucleotides: 6. From germline, CDR1 is MNHEY and CDR2 SVGAGI.

Only one count was recorded for this clone. This chain uses TRBV28 with TRBJ2-4; a possible D gene is TRBD1 (6 bases). The V gene's germline CDR1 is MDHEN and CDR2 SYDVKM. The CDR3 sequence is 17 residues long. Trimming removed 5 bases from V and 1 base from J, with 18 bases in between. Here the CDR3 reads CASSLGRGATAKNIQYF. The CDR3 DNA reads TGTGCCAGCAGTCTGGGCAGGGGTGCTACGGCCAAAAACATTCAGTACTTC.

This CDR3 is CALGQGRLGNYGYTF. The CDR3 DNA is TGCGCCCTAGGACAGGGGCGCCTCGGGAACTATGGCTACACCTTC. J is TRBJ1-2 and V is TRBV10-1, with 9 positions matching TRBD1. Germline values: CDR1 WNHNN, CDR2 SYGVQD (reference sequence). This CDR3 is 15 amino acids long. The V and J ends lost 11 bases and 2 bases, in that order; junction bases with no gene match: 12.

This chain joins TRBV18 and TRBJ1-4; TRBD1 might be the D (6 bases). V was pared by 5 bases and J by 1 base, with 8 bases between. The CDR3 contains 14 residues. Germline CDR1 and CDR2: KGHSH and LQKENI. CDR3 coding DNA: TGTGCCAGCTCAACAGGGATAACTAATGAAAAACTGTTTTTT. This codes for CASSTGITNEKLFF.